These 23 T cell receptor beta chains were sequenced from one sample in a study of blood T cell repertoires in COVID-19. Clones were sequenced by immunoSEQ multiplex PCR, and TCRdb holds only the in-frame ones, with some missing. The sample lists about 220,000 clones; 65% to 85% were seen once. Sample: peripheral blood. These receptors originate from a woman aged 60-75 years with acute or convalescent COVID-19.

The J gene is TRBJ2-5, the V gene TRBV11-1, with TRBD2 identical over 7 bases. CDR3 length equals 15 residues. Germline loops: CDR1 SGHAT, CDR2 FQDESV (reference sequence). Trimming took 7 bases from V and 2 from J; bases not matched to a gene: 10. CDR3 DNA: TGTGCCAGCACGTGGGGGGGGTCGGTGCAAGAGACCCAGTACTTC. Protein product: CASTWGGSVQETQYF.

V gene TRBV7-9 combines with J gene TRBJ1-3, with 7 bases that match TRBD1. Trimming cost V 3 bases and J 2 bases; bases outside gene matches: 4. The CDR3 contains 15 residues. Germline loops: CDR1 SEHNR, CDR2 FQNEAQ (reference sequence). CDR3 amino acids: CASSFDRVAGNTIYF. The CDR3 coding sequence is TGTGCCAGCAGCTTCGACAGGGTGGCTGGAAACACCATATATTTT.

In the case of this clone: Other nucleotide sequences from this sample produce the same CDR3. The chain links TRBV5-1 to TRBJ2-7; tentative D call: TRBD2 (6 bases). The germline V and J ends were trimmed by 4 bases and 2 bases, with 13 bases remaining between them. This CDR3 has 14 residues. Germline CDR1 and CDR2: SGHRS and YFSETQ. DNA for the CDR3: TGCGCCAGCAGCGCCGGGACTGCCACCTACGAGCAGTACTTC. Translating gives CASSAGTATYEQYF.

This chain connects TRBV10-3 to TRBJ2-1; D possibly corresponds to TRBD2 (5 bases). Trimming stripped 3 bases from V and 10 bases from J, with 16 bases between. This CDR3 is 14 amino acids long. Germline V gene sequence: CDR1 ENHRY, CDR2 SYGVKD. The CDR3 DNA reads as TGTGCCATCAGTGAACTTGGTAGGAGGACGGAGCAGTTCTTC. The encoded protein is CAISELGRRTEQFF.

A few counts support this clone. This chain links TRBV5-6 with TRBJ1-1; maybe TRBD1 (5 bases). This CDR3 has 12 residues. Germline assignment: CDR1 SGHDT and CDR2 YYEEEE. V lost 6 bases, J lost 8 bases, and 14 bases lay in between. The CDR3 reads CASTRGEREAFF. CDR3 nucleotide sequence: TGTGCCAGCACCCGGGGGGAGAGAGAAGCTTTCTTT.

The gene calls are TRBV4-2 and TRBJ2-7; 8 nucleotides align to TRBD1. This CDR3 spans 15 amino acids. CDR1 and CDR2 (germline): LGHNA, YNFKEQ. V shed 0 bases and J 7 bases; nucleotides not matched to a gene: 8. For the CDR3, the DNA is TGTGCCAGCAGCCAAGATGTCCAGGGGGCGAGGGAGCAGTACTTC. Protein sequence: CASSQDVQGAREQYF.

V and J are TRBV30 and TRBJ1-5; TRBD1 matches at 7 bases. J was trimmed by 3 bases and V by 1 base; bases with no gene match: 9. CDR3 length: 16 residues. Germline loops: CDR1 GTSNPN, CDR2 SVGIG (reference sequence). This CDR3 is CAWSDRQGIFNQPQHF. The CDR3 bases are TGTGCCTGGAGTGACAGACAGGGAATCTTCAATCAGCCCCAGCATTTT.

This clone was detected once. The chain joins TRBV9 to TRBJ2-6; maybe TRBD1 (6 bases). The V end was cut by 4 bases, the J end by 3 bases, with 11 bases between. CDR1 is SGDLS and CDR2 is YYNGEE in the germline V gene. The CDR3 runs 15 residues. CDR3 DNA sequence: TGTGCCAGCAGCTCAGGGGCTCATGGGGCCAACGTCCTGACTTTC. Its protein product is CASSSGAHGANVLTF.

The rearrangement uses TRBV5-4 and TRBJ2-1, with TRBD2 identical over 12 bases. CDR1 is SGHNT, CDR2 YYREEE, per germline (reference sequence). Unmatched junction bases numbered 11, after V lost 4 bases and J lost 9 bases. The CDR3 runs to 16 residues. CDR3 in amino acids: CASSPATSGGSGEQFF. CDR3 nucleotides: TGTGCCAGCAGCCCAGCGACTAGCGGGGGTTCAGGTGAGCAGTTCTTC.

The V gene is TRBV2, the J gene TRBJ1-6; no clear D. The CDR3 spans 17 residues. Germline CDR1 and CDR2: SNHLY and FYNNEI. V dropped 5 bases and J dropped 2 bases, with 16 bases sitting between them. The CDR3 DNA follows: TGTGCCAGCAGTTTCTGGGTATATGAGGCCTATAATTCACCCCTCCACTTT. Translating it yields CASSFWVYEAYNSPLHF.

The rearrangement uses TRBV7-9 and TRBJ2-3; no definite D call. Deletions cut 1 base from V and 3 bases from J, with 5 bases between. The CDR3 is 13 residues long. The germline CDR1 and CDR2 sequences are SEHNR and FQNEAQ (reference sequence). Written as DNA, the CDR3 is TGTGCCAGCAGCTTAGACTGGACAGATACGCAGTATTTT. Its translation: CASSLDWTDTQYF.

This chain joins TRBV7-2 and TRBJ1-2; D is undetermined. Trimming took 3 bases from V and 8 from J, leaving 13 bases between them. Germline V CDR1 and CDR2: SGHTA, FQGNSA. The CDR3 loop spans 13 amino acids. The CDR3 DNA reads TGTGCCAGCAGCTTGGAGCGGGTGGTGGGCTACACCTTC. It codes for CASSLERVVGYTF.

This clone occurred once. The rearrangement links TRBV28 to TRBJ1-2; D may be TRBD1 (6 bases). V was trimmed by 5 bases and J by 2 bases, leaving 24 bases between them. This CDR3 spans 18 amino acids. CDR1 MDHEN and CDR2 SYDVKM come from the germline V gene. The DNA for the CDR3 is TGTGCCAGCAGTCCAGCATGGGCCCCCGTAACAGGGAACTATGGCTACACCTTC. Its protein product is CASSPAWAPVTGNYGYTF.

CDR3 bases: TGCGCCAGCAGCTTGGCTGGGGGCGCAGATACGCAGTATTTT. Translating gives CASSLAGGADTQYF. The chain combines TRBV5-1 with TRBJ2-3; D perhaps matches TRBD1 (6 bases). Germline-derived CDR1 and CDR2 are SGHRS and YFSETQ. The V and J ends lost 0 bases and 4 bases respectively, with 9 bases between them. The CDR3 sequence is 14 residues long. Together with reference TRBV5-1 and TRBJ2-3, the CDR3 gives the full variable domain: KAGVTQTPRYLIKTRGQQVTLSCSPISGHRSVSWYQQTPGQGLQFLFEYFSETQRNKGNFPGRFSGRQFSNSRSEMNVSTLELGDSALYLCASSLAGGADTQYFGPGTRLTVL.

The J gene is TRBJ1-1, the V gene TRBV6-6; D is unresolved. The CDR3 has 14 amino acids. CDR1 is MNHNY, CDR2 SVGAGI, per germline (reference sequence). V gave up 2 bases and J gave up 7 bases, with 14 bases separating them. The CDR3 nucleotides read TGTGCCAGCAGTTACGGGCTCAGTAGTAATGAAGCTTTCTTT. Its protein is CASSYGLSSNEAFF.

The V gene is TRBV21-1, the J gene TRBJ1-1; whether TRBD1, the table's D call, matches the DNA was not checked. TRBV21-1 is a pseudogene locus. This CDR3 has 17 residues. This CDR3 is CASTKGTGGGKDTEAFF. CDR3 nucleotide sequence: TGTGCCAGCACCAAGGGAACAGGAGGGGGCAAGGACACTGAAGCTTTCTTT.

The chain joins TRBV19 to TRBJ1-5; a possible D gene is TRBD1 (5 bases). Germline V lookup: CDR1 LNHDA, CDR2 SQIVND (reference sequence). The CDR3 covers 16 residues. V gave up 10 bases and J gave up 5 bases, with 24 bases separating them. The CDR3 loop reads CATQVEAGRIDQPQHF. The CDR3 DNA follows: TGTGCCACCCAAGTTGAGGCAGGGAGGATCGATCAGCCCCAGCATTTT.

The V gene is TRBV6-2 or TRBV6-3, the J gene TRBJ2-6; 8 bases fit TRBD1. CDR3 size: 18 residues. The ends lost 0 bases at V and 4 bases at J; junction bases unmatched: 8. Germline-derived CDR1 and CDR2 are MNHEY and SVGEGT. In nucleotides, the CDR3 is TGTGCCAGCAGTTACTCGGTCACAGGGGGGCTCGGGGCCAACGTCCTGACTTTC. Translated: CASSYSVTGGLGANVLTF.

The CDR3 reads CASSSGLNTEAFF. DNA for the CDR3: TGTGCCAGCAGTTCAGGGTTAAACACTGAAGCTTTCTTT. The chain is built from TRBV28 and TRBJ1-1, with a weak D call TRBD1 (5 bases). The CDR3 length is 13 residues. V lost 4 bases to trimming and J lost 2 bases, with 8 bases between them. In germline, CDR1 is MDHEN, CDR2 SYDVKM.

This clone has just a few counts. J is TRBJ2-7 and V is TRBV4-1, with D possibly being TRBD2 (6 bases). This CDR3 region has 15 residues. V shed 3 bases and J shed 4 bases, with 16 bases lying between them. Germline values: CDR1 MGHRA, CDR2 YSYEKL. Written as DNA, the CDR3 is TGCGCCAGCAGCCAGACCCCGTCAGGAGGGTACGAGCAGTACTTC. Translation: CASSQTPSGGYEQYF.

The table lists this clone with a few counts. V is TRBV6-5 and J is TRBJ2-5; a possible D gene is TRBD2 (5 bases). This CDR3 comprises 13 residues. The V gene's germline CDR1 is MNHEY and CDR2 SVGAGI. V lost 10 bases and J lost 5, with 17 bases in between. The CDR3 coding sequence is TGTGCCACCTCGGGTCCATCGGGGGAGACCCAGTACTTC. Translated, it gives CATSGPSGETQYF.

The chain employs TRBV7-2 and TRBJ1-1; a possible D gene is TRBD1 (6 bases). V was pared by 5 bases and J by 6 bases, with 19 bases between. The CDR3 covers 15 residues. Germline values: CDR1 SGHTA, CDR2 FQGNSA. DNA for the CDR3: TGTGCCAGCAGCCAACCCGCAGGGGCGCCTCCTGAAGCTTTCTTT. It is translated as CASSQPAGAPPEAFF.

This clone was counted a single time. The chain employs TRBV19 and TRBJ1-6, with D perhaps TRBD1 (6 bases). The CDR3 length is 12 residues. Trimming pared 11 bases from V and 4 bases from J, leaving 9 bases between. CDR1 LNHDA and CDR2 SQIVND come from the germline V gene (reference sequence). The CDR3 DNA reads TGTGCCGCTGGGACATATAATTCACCCCTCCACTTT. It yields the protein CAAGTYNSPLHF.